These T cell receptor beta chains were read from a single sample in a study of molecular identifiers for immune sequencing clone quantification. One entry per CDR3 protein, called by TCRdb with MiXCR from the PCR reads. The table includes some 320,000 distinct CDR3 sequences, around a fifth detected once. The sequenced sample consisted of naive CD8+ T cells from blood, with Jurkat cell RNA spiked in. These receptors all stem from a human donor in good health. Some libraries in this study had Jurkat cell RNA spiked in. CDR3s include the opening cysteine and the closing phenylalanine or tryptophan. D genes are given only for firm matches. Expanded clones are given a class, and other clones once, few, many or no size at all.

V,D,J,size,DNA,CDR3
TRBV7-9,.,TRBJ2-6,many,TGTGCCAGCAGCTTAGCCCCAGGGATAGCATCTGGGGCCAACGTCCTGACTTTC,CASSLAPGIASGANVLTF
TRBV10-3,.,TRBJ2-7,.,TGTGCCATCAGTGAGTCAGACTACAGGCCCTACGAGCAGTACTTC,CAISESDYRPYEQYF
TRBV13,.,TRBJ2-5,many,TGTGCCAGCAGCGTCGGAGAGACCCAGTACTTC,CASSVGETQYF
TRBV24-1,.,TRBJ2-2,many,TGTGCCACCAGTGGATGGGCCGGGGAGCTGTTTTTT,CATSGWAGELFF
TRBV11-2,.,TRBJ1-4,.,TGTGCCAGCAGCTTAGGGGCTGCTGCCGATGAAAAACTGTTTTTT,CASSLGAAADEKLFF
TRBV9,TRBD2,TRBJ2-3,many,TGTGCCAGCAGCGCTGGGACTAGCGCGGCAGATACGCAGTATTTT,CASSAGTSAADTQYF
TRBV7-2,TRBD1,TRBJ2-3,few,TGTGCCAGCAGCTTACCCAGGTTTGGACAGGGGGGACATACGCAGTATTTT,CASSLPRFGQGGHTQYF
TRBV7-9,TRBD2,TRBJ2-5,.,TGTGCCAACAGCTTACCAGCGGGAGTCCAAGAGACCCAGTACTTC,CANSLPAGVQETQYF
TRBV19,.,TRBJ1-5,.,TGTGCCAGTAGAACGGGGACCCGGAGCAATCAGCCCCTGCATTTT,CASRTGTRSNQPLHF
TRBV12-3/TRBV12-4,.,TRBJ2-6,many,TGTGCCAGCAGCCCAACAGGGTCTGGGGCCAACGTCCTGACTTTC,CASSPTGSGANVLTF
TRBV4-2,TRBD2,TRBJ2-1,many,TGTGCCAGCAGCCCGGGACTAGCGGCTAACAATGAGCAGTTCTTC,CASSPGLAANNEQFF
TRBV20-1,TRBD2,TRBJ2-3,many,TGCAGTGCTAGAGATTTGCTAGCGGAACTTAGCACAGATACGCAGTATTTT,CSARDLLAELSTDTQYF
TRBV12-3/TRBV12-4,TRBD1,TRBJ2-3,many,TGTGCCAGCAGGACAGGGGTCTTTGCGTCTGATACGCAGTATTTT,CASRTGVFASDTQYF
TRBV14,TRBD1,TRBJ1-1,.,TGTGCCGGCAGACCCTCGGGACAGGGAGTGAATACTGAAGCTTTCTTT,CAGRPSGQGVNTEAFF
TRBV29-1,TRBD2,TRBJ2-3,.,TGCAGCGTTGAAGATCGAGCGGGGGCAAGCTGGGATACGCAGTATTTT,CSVEDRAGASWDTQYF
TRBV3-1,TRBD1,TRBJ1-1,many,TGTGCCAGCAGCCAAGAGACGGGTAGAACAGGGGACACTGAAGCTTTCTTT,CASSQETGRTGDTEAFF
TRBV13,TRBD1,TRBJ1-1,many,TGTGCCAGCAGCCCTGGAGCAGGGGGGATGAACACTGAAGCTTTCTTT,CASSPGAGGMNTEAFF
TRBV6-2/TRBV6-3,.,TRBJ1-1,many,TGTGCCAGCAGTTGGGAGGGAACTGTGGGGAACACTGAAGCTTTCTTT,CASSWEGTVGNTEAFF
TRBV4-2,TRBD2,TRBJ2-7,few,TGTGCCAGCAGCCAAGATTGGGGTCGTCTAGCGGGAGGGGACTACGAGCAGTACTTC,CASSQDWGRLAGGDYEQYF
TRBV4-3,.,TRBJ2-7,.,TGCGCCAGCAGCCAAGAACTGGTGGGTTTGGGTAGCGGTGCCTCCTACGAGCAGTACTTC,CASSQELVGLGSGASYEQYF
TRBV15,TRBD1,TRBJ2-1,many,TGTGCCACCAGCAGTGACAGGGTTAATGAGCAGTTCTTC,CATSSDRVNEQFF
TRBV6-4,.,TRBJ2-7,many,TGTGCCAGCAGTGAAGTGGCCCGACCGGGAAGCTACGAGCAGTACTTC,CASSEVARPGSYEQYF
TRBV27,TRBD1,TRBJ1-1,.,TGTGCCAGCAGAGACAGGGGGATCGCAACTGAAGCTTCCTTT,CASRDRGIATEASF
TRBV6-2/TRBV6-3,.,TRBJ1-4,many,TGTGCCAGCACCACCGAAGGGCAAGCTAATGAAAAACTGTTTTTT,CASTTEGQANEKLFF
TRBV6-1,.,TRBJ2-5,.,TGTGCCAGCAGTGAAGCCCCCTGGTCGAACGCCGATTCGGAGTACTTC,CASSEAPWSNADSEYF
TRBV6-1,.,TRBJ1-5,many,TGTGCCAGCAGTGAAGCGGCAGGTTATAGCAATCAGCCCCAGCATTTT,CASSEAAGYSNQPQHF
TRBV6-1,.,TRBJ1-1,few,TGTGCCAGCAGTGAATTTTCTATGAGACGGGACCCCGTTGAAGCTTTCTTT,CASSEFSMRRDPVEAFF
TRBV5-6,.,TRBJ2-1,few,TGTGCCAGCAGCTACGGGACGCAGGTTAATGAGCAGTTCTTC,CASSYGTQVNEQFF
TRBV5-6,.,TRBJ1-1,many,TGTGCCAGCAGCCCCTTACCGGGACATAGTGCGAACACTGAAGCTTTCTTT,CASSPLPGHSANTEAFF
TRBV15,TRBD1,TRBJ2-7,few,TGTGCCACCAGCAGACAGGACAGGGGAAGCTGCGAGCAGTACTTC,CATSRQDRGSCEQYF
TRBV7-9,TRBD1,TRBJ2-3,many,TGTGCCAGCAGCCCGCGGGACAGGGTGCCAGATACGCAGTATTTT,CASSPRDRVPDTQYF
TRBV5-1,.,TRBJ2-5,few,TGCGCCAGCAGCTTGCGGGAATTAGGCCAAGAGACCCAGTACTTC,CASSLRELGQETQYF
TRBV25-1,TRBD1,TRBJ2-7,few,TGTGCCAGCAGTGAATTAGGGGGCGCGCTCTACGAGCAGTACTTC,CASSELGGALYEQYF
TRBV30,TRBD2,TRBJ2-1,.,TGTGCCTGGTGGAAAGCGGGGGGGCTTGATGAGCAGTTCTTC,CAWWKAGGLDEQFF
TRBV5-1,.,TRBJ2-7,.,TGCGCCAGCAGCTTGAGTTACGGGGCGATCGAGCAGCACTTC,CASSLSYGAIEQHF
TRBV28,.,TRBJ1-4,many,TGTGCCAGCAGTCTAACTAATGAAAAACTGTTTTTT,CASSLTNEKLFF
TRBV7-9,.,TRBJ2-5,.,TGTGCCAGCACCTACCCCCAGGGTTCAGAGACCCAGTACTTC,CASTYPQGSETQYF
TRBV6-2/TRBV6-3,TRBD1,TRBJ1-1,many,TGTGCCAGCAGTTACGTCGACAGGGTTTTGGAAGCTTTCTTT,CASSYVDRVLEAFF
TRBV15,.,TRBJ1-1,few,TGTGCCACCAGCAGAGGGGATACTGAAGCTTTCTTT,CATSRGDTEAFF